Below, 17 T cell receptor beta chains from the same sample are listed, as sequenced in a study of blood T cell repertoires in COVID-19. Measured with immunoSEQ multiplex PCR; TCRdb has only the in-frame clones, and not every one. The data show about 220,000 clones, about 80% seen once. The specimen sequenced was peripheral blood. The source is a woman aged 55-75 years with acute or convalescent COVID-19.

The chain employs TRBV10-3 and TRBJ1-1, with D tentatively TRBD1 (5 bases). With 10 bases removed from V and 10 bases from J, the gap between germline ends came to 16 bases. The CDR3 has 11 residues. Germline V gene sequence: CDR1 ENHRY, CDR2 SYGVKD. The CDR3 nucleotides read TGTGCCAGCGGGGCCCCCCTGGTAGCTTTCTTT. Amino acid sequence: CASGAPLVAFF.

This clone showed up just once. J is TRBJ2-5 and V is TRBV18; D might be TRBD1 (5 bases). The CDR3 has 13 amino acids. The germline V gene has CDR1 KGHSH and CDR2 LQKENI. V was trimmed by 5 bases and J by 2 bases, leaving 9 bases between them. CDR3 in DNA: TGTGCCAGCTCAACAAACAGGCAAGAGACCCAGTACTTC. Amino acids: CASSTNRQETQYF. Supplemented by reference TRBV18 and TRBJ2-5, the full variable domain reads NAGVMQNPRHLVRRRGQEARLRCSPMKGHSHVYWYRQLPEEGLKFMVYLQKENIIDESGMPKERFSAEFPKEGPSILRIQQVVRGDSAAYFCASSTNRQETQYFGPGTRLLVL.

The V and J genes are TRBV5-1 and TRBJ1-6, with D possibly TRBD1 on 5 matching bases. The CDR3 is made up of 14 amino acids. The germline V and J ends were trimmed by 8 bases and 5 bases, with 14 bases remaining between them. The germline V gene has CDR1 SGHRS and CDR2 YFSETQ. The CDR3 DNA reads TGCGCCAGTAAAACCAGGGTTGATAATTCACCCCTCCACTTT. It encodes CASKTRVDNSPLHF.

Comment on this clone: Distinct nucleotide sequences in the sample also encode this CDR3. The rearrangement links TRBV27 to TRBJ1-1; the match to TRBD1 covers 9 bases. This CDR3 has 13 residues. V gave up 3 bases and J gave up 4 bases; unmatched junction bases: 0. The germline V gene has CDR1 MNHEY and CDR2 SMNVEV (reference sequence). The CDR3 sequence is CASSLTGGTEAFF. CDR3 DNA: TGTGCCAGCAGTTTGACAGGGGGCACTGAAGCTTTCTTT.

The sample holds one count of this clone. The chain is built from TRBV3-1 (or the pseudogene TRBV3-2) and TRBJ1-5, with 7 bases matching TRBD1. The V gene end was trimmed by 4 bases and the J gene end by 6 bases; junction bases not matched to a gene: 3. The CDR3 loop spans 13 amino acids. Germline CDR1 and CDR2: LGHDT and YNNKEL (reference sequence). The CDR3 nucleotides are TGTGCCAGCAGCCGGACAGGCGGTCAGCCCCAGCATTTT. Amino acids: CASSRTGGQPQHF.

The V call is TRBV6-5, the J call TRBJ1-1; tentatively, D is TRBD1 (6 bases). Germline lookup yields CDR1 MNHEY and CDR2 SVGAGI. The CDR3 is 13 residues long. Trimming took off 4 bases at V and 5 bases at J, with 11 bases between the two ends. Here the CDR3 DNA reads TGTGCCAGCAGTTCATGGACAGCTACTGAAGCTTTCTTT. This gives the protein CASSSWTATEAFF.

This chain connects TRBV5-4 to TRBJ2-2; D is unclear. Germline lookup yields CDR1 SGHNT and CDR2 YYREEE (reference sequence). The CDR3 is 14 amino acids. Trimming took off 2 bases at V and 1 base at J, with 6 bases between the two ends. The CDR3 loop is CASSFSLNTGELFF. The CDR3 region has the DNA TGTGCCAGCAGCTTTAGCTTGAACACCGGGGAGCTGTTTTTT.

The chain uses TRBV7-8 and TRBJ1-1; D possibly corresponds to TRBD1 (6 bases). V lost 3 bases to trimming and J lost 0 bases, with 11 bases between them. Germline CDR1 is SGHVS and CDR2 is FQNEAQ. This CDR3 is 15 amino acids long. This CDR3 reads CASSFGWGLNTEAFF. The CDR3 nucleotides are TGTGCCAGCAGCTTTGGTTGGGGGCTGAACACTGAAGCTTTCTTT.

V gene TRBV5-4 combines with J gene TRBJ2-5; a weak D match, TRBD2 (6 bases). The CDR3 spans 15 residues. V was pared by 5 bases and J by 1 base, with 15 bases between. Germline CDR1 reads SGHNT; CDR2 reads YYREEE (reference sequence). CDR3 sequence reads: CASSFGGFIQETQYF. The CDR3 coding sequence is TGTGCCAGCAGTTTTGGGGGGTTTATCCAAGAGACCCAGTACTTC.

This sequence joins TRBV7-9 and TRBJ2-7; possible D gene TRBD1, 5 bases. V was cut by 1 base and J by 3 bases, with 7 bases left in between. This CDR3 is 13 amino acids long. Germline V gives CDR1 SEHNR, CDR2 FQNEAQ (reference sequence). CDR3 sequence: CASSLGGYYEQYF. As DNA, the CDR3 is TGTGCCAGCAGCTTAGGGGGCTACTACGAGCAGTACTTC.

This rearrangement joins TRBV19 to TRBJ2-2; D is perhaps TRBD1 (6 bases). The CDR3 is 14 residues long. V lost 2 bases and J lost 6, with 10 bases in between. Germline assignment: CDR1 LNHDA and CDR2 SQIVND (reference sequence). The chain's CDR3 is CASSIKAGAGELFF. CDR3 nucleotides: TGTGCCAGTAGTATAAAGGCAGGGGCCGGGGAGCTGTTTTTT.

This CDR3 is CASSQGRARNTIYF. The CDR3 nucleotides read TGTGCCAGCAGCCAAGGTAGAGCCAGAAACACCATATATTTT. This chain connects TRBV3-1 (or the pseudogene TRBV3-2) to TRBJ1-3; D call uncertain. Trimming took off 1 base at V and 5 bases at J, with 9 bases between the two ends. The CDR3 has 14 amino acids. CDR1 LGHDT and CDR2 YNNKEL come from the germline V gene (reference sequence).

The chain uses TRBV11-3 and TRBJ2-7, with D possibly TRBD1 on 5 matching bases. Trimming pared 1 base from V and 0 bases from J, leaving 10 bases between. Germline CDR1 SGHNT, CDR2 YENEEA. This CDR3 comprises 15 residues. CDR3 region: CASSLANRRSYEQYF. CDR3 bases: TGTGCCAGCAGCTTAGCTAACAGGCGCTCCTACGAGCAGTACTTC.

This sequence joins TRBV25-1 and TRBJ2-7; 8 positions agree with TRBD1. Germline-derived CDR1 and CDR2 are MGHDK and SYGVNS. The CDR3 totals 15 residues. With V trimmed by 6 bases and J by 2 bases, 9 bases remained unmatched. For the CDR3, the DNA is TGTGCCAGCAGATCTAAGGAGGACAGGGCCTACGAGCAGTACTTC. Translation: CASRSKEDRAYEQYF.

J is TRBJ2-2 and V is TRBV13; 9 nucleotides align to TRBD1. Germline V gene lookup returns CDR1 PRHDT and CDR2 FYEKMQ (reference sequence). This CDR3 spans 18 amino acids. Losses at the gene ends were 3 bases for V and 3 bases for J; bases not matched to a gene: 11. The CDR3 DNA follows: TGTGCCAGCAGCTTCTCAACCACAGGGGGCGGATACACCGGGGAGCTGTTTTTT. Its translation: CASSFSTTGGGYTGELFF.

CDR3 coding DNA: TGTGCCAGTAAGGACAGATATAGCAATCAGCCCCAGCATTTT. It translates to CASKDRYSNQPQHF. The rearrangement uses TRBV19 and TRBJ1-5; TRBD1 might be the D (6 bases). Germline lookup yields CDR1 LNHDA and CDR2 SQIVND (reference sequence). V gave up 7 bases and J gave up 0 bases, with 10 bases separating them. This CDR3 spans 14 amino acids.

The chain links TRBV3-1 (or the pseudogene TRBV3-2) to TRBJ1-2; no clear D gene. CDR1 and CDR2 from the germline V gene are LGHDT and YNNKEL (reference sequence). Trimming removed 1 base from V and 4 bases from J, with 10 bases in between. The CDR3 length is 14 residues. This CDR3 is CASSQGRQIYGYTF. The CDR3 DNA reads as TGTGCCAGCAGCCAAGGTCGCCAGATCTATGGCTACACCTTC.